These 12 T cell receptor beta chains originate from one sample sequenced in a study of blood T cell repertoires in COVID-19. Sequencing used immunoSEQ multiplex PCR; TCRdb keeps in-frame clones, though not all of them. The sample has some 300,000 clones, around 85% seen once. The specimen sequenced was peripheral blood. The origin of the receptors is a woman in her forties or fifties with active or convalescent COVID-19.

The chain recombines TRBV5-1 with TRBJ2-1; D remains unclear. The CDR3 covers 15 residues. Trimming took 0 bases from V and 0 from J, leaving 7 bases between them. From germline, CDR1 is SGHRS and CDR2 YFSETQ. This CDR3 reads CASSLVTNSYNEQFF. The DNA for the CDR3 is TGCGCCAGCAGCTTGGTTACTAACTCCTACAATGAGCAGTTCTTC. Full variable domain (rest looked up from reference TRBV5-1 and TRBJ2-1): KAGVTQTPRYLIKTRGQQVTLSCSPISGHRSVSWYQQTPGQGLQFLFEYFSETQRNKGNFPGRFSGRQFSNSRSEMNVSTLELGDSALYLCASSLVTNSYNEQFFGPGTRLTVL.

The rearrangement links TRBV7-8 to TRBJ1-3; possibly TRBD1 for D (5 bases). V lost 5 bases and J lost 5, with 19 bases in between. Germline lookup yields CDR1 SGHVS and CDR2 FQNEAQ. This CDR3 comprises 16 residues. The CDR3 DNA is TGTGCCAGCAGCCCCTACCAGGGCATAAGTCGAAACACCATATATTTT. Its protein product is CASSPYQGISRNTIYF.

J is TRBJ1-1 and V is TRBV30, with 7 nucleotides matching TRBD1. V was pared by 1 base and J by 3 bases, with 2 bases of the junction left unmatched. The CDR3 spans 13 residues. Germline CDR1 GTSNPN, CDR2 SVGIG (reference sequence). The CDR3 reads CAWSATGYTEAFF. CDR3 nucleotides: TGTGCCTGGAGTGCGACAGGGTACACTGAAGCTTTCTTT.

J is TRBJ2-3 and V is TRBV3-1 (or the pseudogene TRBV3-2); tentative D call: TRBD2 (6 bases). Trimming removed 4 bases at V and 8 bases at J, with 22 bases between. The CDR3 has 16 amino acids. Germline V CDR1 and CDR2: LGHDT, YNNKEL (reference sequence). CDR3 sequence reads: CASSRAGTGTYGTQYF. The CDR3 DNA is TGTGCCAGCAGCCGGGCCGGGACGGGGACTTATGGTACGCAGTATTTT.

The chain combines TRBV2 with TRBJ2-3, with a weak D call TRBD1 (6 bases). The V gene's germline CDR1 is SNHLY and CDR2 FYNNEI. The CDR3 loop spans 17 amino acids. V shed 2 bases and J shed 1 base, with 16 bases lying between them. The CDR3 loop reads CASSERGSAGGTDTQYF. Here the CDR3 DNA reads TGTGCCAGCAGTGAAAGGGGGTCGGCAGGCGGCACAGATACGCAGTATTTT.

The chain joins TRBV6-1 to TRBJ1-5; 8 nucleotides align to TRBD1. The junction had 12 bases not matched to a gene; V was cut back by 4 bases and J by 7 bases. Germline V CDR1 and CDR2: MNHNS, SASEGT. The length of the CDR3 is 16 residues. The CDR3 loop is CASSAATRTGLQPQHF. CDR3 coding DNA: TGTGCCAGCAGTGCCGCTACCAGGACAGGGCTACAGCCCCAGCATTTT.

The genes are TRBV18 and TRBJ2-7; 8 nucleotides align to TRBD1. Looked up from germline, CDR1 is KGHSH and CDR2 is LQKENI. The CDR3 is 15 residues long. J was trimmed by 7 bases and V by 3 bases; bases with no gene match: 11. The chain's CDR3 is CASSPPFGQGPEQYF. CDR3 nucleotides: TGTGCCAGCTCACCTCCTTTCGGACAGGGCCCTGAGCAGTACTTC. The complete variable domain, with remaining parts taken from reference TRBV18 and TRBJ2-7, reads NAGVMQNPRHLVRRRGQEARLRCSPMKGHSHVYWYRQLPEEGLKFMVYLQKENIIDESGMPKERFSAEFPKEGPSILRIQQVVRGDSAAYFCASSPPFGQGPEQYFGPGTRLTVT.

This clone was detected only a few times. The CDR3 nucleotides read TGTGCCTGGAGTCTAGGTGCGGGAGGGACCCAGTACTTC. Translated, it gives CAWSLGAGGTQYF. The gene calls are TRBV30 and TRBJ2-5, with 8 nucleotides matching TRBD2. CDR1 GTSNPN and CDR2 SVGIG come from the germline V gene (reference sequence). The CDR3 runs 13 residues. Trimming at V came to 2 bases and at J to 7 bases, leaving 6 bases not matched to a gene.

This chain joins TRBV5-1 and TRBJ1-4; D is ambiguous. The CDR3 sequence is 14 residues long. V lost 4 bases, J lost 0 bases, and 7 bases lay in between. Germline V gene data show CDR1 as SGHRS and CDR2 as YFSETQ. CDR3 bases: TGCGCCAGCAGCCCAGGATCAACTAATGAAAAACTGTTTTTT. Its translation: CASSPGSTNEKLFF. The whole variable domain, remainder taken from reference TRBV5-1 and TRBJ1-4, is KAGVTQTPRYLIKTRGQQVTLSCSPISGHRSVSWYQQTPGQGLQFLFEYFSETQRNKGNFPGRFSGRQFSNSRSEMNVSTLELGDSALYLCASSPGSTNEKLFFGSGTQLSVL.

J is TRBJ1-1 and V is TRBV5-5; TRBD1 is a possible D gene (5 bases). Germline V lookup: CDR1 SGHKS, CDR2 YYEKEE (reference sequence). The ends were cut back, 4 bases at V and 3 bases at J, with 16 bases in the middle. The CDR3 is 15 residues long. DNA for the CDR3: TGTGCCAGCAGCACCGGACGGGGGAGTCACACTGAAGCTTTCTTT. It encodes CASSTGRGSHTEAFF.

V gene TRBV10-3 combines with J gene TRBJ2-7; 7 nucleotides align to TRBD2. The V gene's germline CDR1 is ENHRY and CDR2 SYGVKD. The junction had 6 bases not matched to a gene; V was cut back by 11 bases and J by 2 bases. The CDR3 length is 12 residues. The CDR3 sequence: CASTSVPYEQYF. CDR3 bases: TGTGCCTCCACTAGCGTGCCCTACGAGCAGTACTTC.

The CDR3 sequence: CASSIDATSGRGQYF. The CDR3 DNA sequence: TGTGCCAGCAGCATAGACGCGACTAGCGGGAGGGGACAGTACTTC. The chain uses TRBV7-2 and TRBJ2-7; 14 bases are a match to TRBD2. CDR3 size: 15 residues. CDR1 SGHTA and CDR2 FQGNSA come from the germline V gene. After removal of 5 bases from V and 10 bases from J, the junction contained 10 bases not matched to a gene.